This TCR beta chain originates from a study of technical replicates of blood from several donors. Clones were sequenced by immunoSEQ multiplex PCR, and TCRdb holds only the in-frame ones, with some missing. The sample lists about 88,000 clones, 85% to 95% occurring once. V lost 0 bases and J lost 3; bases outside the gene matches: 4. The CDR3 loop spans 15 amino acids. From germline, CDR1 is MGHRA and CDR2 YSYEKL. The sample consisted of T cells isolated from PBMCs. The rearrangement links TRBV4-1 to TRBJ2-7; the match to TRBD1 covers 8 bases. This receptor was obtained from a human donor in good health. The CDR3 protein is CASSQESDRVYEQYF. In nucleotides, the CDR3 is TGCGCCAGCAGCCAAGAATCGGACAGGGTCTACGAGCAGTACTTC.